The 3 T cell receptor beta chains presented below share a single source sample, sequenced in a study of early T cells in non-severe SARS-CoV-2 infection. TCRdb itself ran the 5' RACE reads through MiXCR, one entry per CDR3 protein. The table records fewer than 50,000 distinct CDR3 sequences, about 4% of them present only once. What was sequenced was whole blood. The source is an adult who was a healthcare worker with PCR-confirmed SARS-CoV-2 infection or an uninfected control (not recorded which).

This chain joins TRBV3-1 and TRBJ1-2, with 8 bases matching TRBD1. The V gene end was trimmed by 5 bases and the J gene end by 3 bases; junction bases not matched to a gene: 8. The CDR3 consists of 15 residues. CDR1 is LGHDT, CDR2 YNNKEL, per germline (reference sequence). CDR3 coding DNA: TGTGCCAGCAGCTCTTGGGACAGGAGGGACTATGGCTACACCTTC. It is translated as CASSSWDRRDYGYTF.

At least ten counts were recorded for this clonotype. The chain recombines TRBV12-3 or TRBV12-4 with TRBJ2-7, with D maybe TRBD2 (6 bases). V was clipped by 5 bases and J by 5 bases, with 19 bases between them. CDR3 length: 15 amino acids. The CDR3 sequence is CASSLGGGPFHEQYF. In DNA form, the CDR3 reads TGTGCCAGCAGTCTCGGTGGAGGGCCTTTCCACGAGCAGTACTTC.

This chain uses TRBV11-2 with TRBJ1-2; D unclear. The length of the CDR3 is 14 residues. Germline V gene lookup returns CDR1 SGHAT and CDR2 FQNNGV. With 0 bases removed from V and 4 bases from J, the gap between germline ends came to 9 bases. CDR3 in amino acids: CASSLDPGSYGYTF. The CDR3 nucleotides are TGTGCCAGCAGCTTAGACCCGGGAAGCTATGGCTACACCTTC. Looking up the rest from reference TRBV11-2 and TRBJ1-2 gives the full variable domain: EAGVAQSPRYKIIEKRQSVAFWCNPISGHATLYWYQQILGQGPKLLIQFQNNGVVDDSQLPKDRFSAERLKGVDSTLKIQPAKLEDSAVYLCASSLDPGSYGYTFGSGTRLTVV.